The 9 T cell receptor beta chains listed next were all sequenced from one sample in a study of OX40 agonist ivuxolimab in advanced cancers. Data came from immunoSEQ multiplex PCR; TCRdb stores just in-frame clones and leaves some out. The sample includes tens of thousands of clones, more than 70% of them seen just once. The sequenced sample was CD4+ or CD8+ T cells sorted from blood, obtained in a trial of the OX40 agonist ivuxolimab. These TCRs come from an adult with an advanced solid tumor such as melanoma, head and neck, liver or kidney cancer.

The chain uses TRBV6-4 and TRBJ2-3; 8 bases match TRBD2. Germline V gene lookup returns CDR1 MRHNA and CDR2 SNTAGT. The CDR3 covers 15 residues. The J segment lost 1 base and the V segment lost 5 bases, leaving 5 bases of the junction unmatched. The CDR3 region is CASSRTSRGTDTQYF. DNA of the CDR3: TGTGCCAGCAGTCGGACTAGCAGGGGCACAGATACGCAGTATTTT.

The rearrangement links TRBV5-1 to TRBJ1-5; D is ambiguous. V gave up 0 bases and J gave up 2 bases, with 6 bases separating them. Looked up from germline, CDR1 is SGHRS and CDR2 is YFSETQ. The CDR3 loop spans 14 amino acids. The CDR3 loop reads CASSLDSGNQPQHF. The CDR3 DNA sequence: TGCGCCAGCAGCTTGGACTCAGGCAATCAGCCCCAGCATTTT.

This clone was observed once. The chain joins TRBV7-6 to TRBJ1-1; D is undetermined. V gave up 0 bases and J gave up 7 bases, with 9 bases separating them. CDR3 length: 13 residues. Germline CDR1 reads SGHVS; CDR2 reads FNYEAQ. The CDR3 sequence: CASSLAFTDEAFF. The CDR3 DNA follows: TGTGCCAGCAGCTTAGCCTTCACTGATGAAGCTTTCTTT.

J is TRBJ1-2 and V is TRBV29-1; D is uncertain. Germline lookup yields CDR1 SQVTM and CDR2 ANQGSEA. The V gene lost 1 base and the J gene lost 7 bases, with 7 bases spanning the gap. This CDR3 comprises 11 residues. The CDR3 sequence: CSVEAGAGYTF. The CDR3 DNA follows: TGCAGCGTTGAAGCGGGAGCTGGCTACACCTTC.

The rearrangement joins TRBV11-2 to TRBJ2-1; 7 bases match TRBD2. Germline CDR1 reads SGHAT; CDR2 reads FQNNGV. V shed 10 bases, J shed 4 bases, and the junction held 13 bases outside the gene matches. The CDR3 consists of 15 residues. CDR3 DNA sequence: TGTGCCATCCTCGCCGGGGGGAAGAGATACAATGAGCAGTTCTTC. Translation gives CAILAGGKRYNEQFF.

The CDR3: CASSYSASGNNEQFF. The CDR3 region has the DNA TGTGCCAGCAGTTACTCCGCTAGCGGCAACAATGAGCAGTTCTTC. The chain carries TRBV6-5 and TRBJ2-1, with 7 bases fitting TRBD2. V gave up 0 bases and J gave up 5 bases; unmatched junction bases: 4. Germline values: CDR1 MNHEY, CDR2 SVGAGI. The CDR3 covers 15 residues.

This chain connects TRBV11-2 to TRBJ2-1; TRBD2 might be the D (6 bases). V lost 0 bases, J lost 5 bases, and 17 bases lay in between. Germline CDR1 is SGHAT and CDR2 is FQNNGV. The CDR3 covers 17 residues. CDR3 sequence (DNA): TGTGCCAGCAGCTTAGAAGGAGGGATAGCTTGGGACAATGAGCAGTTCTTC. It specifies CASSLEGGIAWDNEQFF.

CDR3 coding DNA: TGTGCCAGCAGCTCCAGGACTAGCGGGTTCTACAATGAGCAGTTCTTC. This encodes CASSSRTSGFYNEQFF. V gene TRBV11-2 combines with J gene TRBJ2-1, with TRBD2 identical over 11 bases. V lost 4 bases to trimming and J lost 3 bases; unmatched junction nucleotides: 5. The CDR3 loop spans 16 amino acids. The germline gives CDR1 SGHAT, CDR2 FQNNGV.

About this clone itself: This same CDR3 is encoded by further DNA sequences in the sample. The CDR3 sequence: CASSSAGYEQYF. CDR3 bases: TGTGCCAGCAGCTCTGCGGGATACGAGCAGTACTTC. The rearrangement joins TRBV11-2 to TRBJ2-7, with D possibly matching TRBD2 (6 bases). V lost 4 bases and J lost 4, with 8 bases in between. The CDR3 is made up of 12 amino acids. CDR1 and CDR2 (germline): SGHAT, FQNNGV.